Listed here are 3 T cell receptor beta chains from one sample, sequenced in a study of OX40 agonist ivuxolimab in advanced cancers. The method was the immunoSEQ multiplex PCR assay. Sourced from immuneACCESS, this table was stored by TCRdb with only in-frame sequences that have V and J called. A share of the clones is absent; for the studies checked, an unresolved V gene accounts for under half, and the remainder has no known explanation. Recorded for this sample are around 64,000 clones; about 93% of them occurred a single time. The ten largest clones add up to more than 7.5% of the sample. The sample consisted of CD4+ or CD8+ T cells sorted from blood, taken in a trial of the OX40 agonist ivuxolimab. These TCRs come from an adult with an advanced solid tumor such as melanoma, head and neck, liver or kidney cancer.

The chain uses TRBV7-9 and TRBJ2-1; possibly TRBD1 or TRBD2 for D (6 bases each). This CDR3 contains 14 residues. The V end was cut by 7 bases, the J end by 6 bases, with 16 bases between. From germline, CDR1 is SEHNR and CDR2 FQNEAQ (reference sequence). DNA of the CDR3: TGTGCCAGCACCCCGGGGGACAATCCCAATGAGCAGTTCTTC. Its translation: CASTPGDNPNEQFF.

J is TRBJ1-2 and V is TRBV11-2; tentative D call: TRBD1 (5 bases). The CDR3 is 16 amino acids. V lost 0 bases and J 3 bases, leaving 14 bases between the germline ends. Per the germline V gene, CDR1 is SGHAT and CDR2 is FQNNGV. The CDR3 DNA is TGTGCCAGCAGCTTAGATCATAAGGGGCGGGACTATGGCTACACCTTC. Translated: CASSLDHKGRDYGYTF.

V is TRBV28 and J is TRBJ1-2; tentatively, D is TRBD1 (5 bases). Trimming stripped 3 bases from V and 1 base from J, with 9 bases between. This CDR3 has 14 amino acids. Germline CDR1 is MDHEN and CDR2 is SYDVKM. DNA for the CDR3: TGTGCCAGCAGTTTCGGGAGGGGTAACTATGGCTACACCTTC. Amino acids: CASSFGRGNYGYTF.